This T cell receptor beta chain was recovered during a study of B cell selection in AIRE deficiency. Whole-study findings and limits: AIRE-deficient Tconv and Treg repertoires matched healthy donors in TCRBV, CDR3 length, diversity. Of more than 3,000 shared Treg TCRbeta sequences, 30% to 40% were healthy-only, just under 9.5% patient-only. About 30.6% of healthy-shared Treg TCRbeta sequences appeared in patient Tconv cells. Healthy Tconv contained about 35% of shared healthy Treg sequences; only TCRbeta sequenced.

Regulatory T cells were sorted as CD4+CD25hiCD127low/negative. CDR3 size: 16 residues. Germline lookup yields CDR1 LNHDA and CDR2 SQIVND (reference sequence). V trimming: 4 bases; J trimming: 7 bases; junction bases outside the gene matches: 8. Generated by immunoSEQ multiplex PCR, the TCRdb table keeps only in-frame clones and is missing some. The data hold tens of thousands of clones, with around 90% observed a single time. About this clone itself: The antigen is unknown.

The TCR was taken from a human donor in good health. Input material: CD4+CD25+ Tregs sorted from PBMCs. This rearrangement joins TRBV19 to TRBJ2-1, with 12 nucleotides matching TRBD2. CDR3 coding DNA: TGTGCCAGTAGTACGCAACTAGCGGGAGGTTTTAATGAGCAGTTCTTC. This gives the protein CASSTQLAGGFNEQFF.